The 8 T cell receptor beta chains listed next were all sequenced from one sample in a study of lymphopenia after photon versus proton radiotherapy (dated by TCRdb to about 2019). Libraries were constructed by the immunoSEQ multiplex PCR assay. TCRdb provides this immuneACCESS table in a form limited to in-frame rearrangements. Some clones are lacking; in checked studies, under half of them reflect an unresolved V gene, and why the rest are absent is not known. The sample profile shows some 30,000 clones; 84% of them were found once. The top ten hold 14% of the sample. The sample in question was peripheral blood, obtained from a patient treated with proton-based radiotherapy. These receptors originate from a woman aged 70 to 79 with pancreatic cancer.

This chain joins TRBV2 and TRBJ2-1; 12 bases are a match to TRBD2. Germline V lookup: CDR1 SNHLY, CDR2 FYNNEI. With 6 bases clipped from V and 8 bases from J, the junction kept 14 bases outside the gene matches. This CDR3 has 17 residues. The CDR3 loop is CASRWSSGRATVHEQFF. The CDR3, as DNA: TGTGCCAGCAGGTGGTCTAGCGGGAGGGCCACTGTCCATGAGCAGTTCTTC.

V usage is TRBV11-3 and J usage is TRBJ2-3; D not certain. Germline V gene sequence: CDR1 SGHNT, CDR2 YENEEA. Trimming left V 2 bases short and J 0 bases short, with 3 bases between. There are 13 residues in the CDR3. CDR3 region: CASSLYSTDTQYF. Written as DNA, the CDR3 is TGTGCCAGCAGCTTATACAGCACAGATACGCAGTATTTT.

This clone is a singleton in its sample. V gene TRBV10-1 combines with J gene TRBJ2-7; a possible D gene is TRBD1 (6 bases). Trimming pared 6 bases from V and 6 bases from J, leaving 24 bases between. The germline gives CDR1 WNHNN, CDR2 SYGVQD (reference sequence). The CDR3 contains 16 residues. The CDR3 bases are TGCGCCAGCAGCGGTCCCCGGTTTCGGTTAGGGGGCGAGCAGTACTTC. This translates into CASSGPRFRLGGEQYF.

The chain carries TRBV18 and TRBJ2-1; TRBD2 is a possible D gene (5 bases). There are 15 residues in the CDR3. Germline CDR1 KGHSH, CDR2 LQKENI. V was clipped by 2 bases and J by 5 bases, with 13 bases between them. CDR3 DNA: TGTGCCAGCTCACCAAGCGGACCCGCCCACAATGAGCAGTTCTTC. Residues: CASSPSGPAHNEQFF. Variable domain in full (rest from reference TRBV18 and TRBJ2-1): NAGVMQNPRHLVRRRGQEARLRCSPMKGHSHVYWYRQLPEEGLKFMVYLQKENIIDESGMPKERFSAEFPKEGPSILRIQQVVRGDSAAYFCASSPSGPAHNEQFFGPGTRLTVL.

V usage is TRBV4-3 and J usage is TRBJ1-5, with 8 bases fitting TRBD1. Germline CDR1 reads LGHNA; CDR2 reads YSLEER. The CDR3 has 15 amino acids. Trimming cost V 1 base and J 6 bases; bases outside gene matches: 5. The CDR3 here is CASSQAQGAGQPQHF. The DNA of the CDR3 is TGCGCCAGCAGCCAAGCCCAGGGGGCCGGTCAGCCCCAGCATTTT.

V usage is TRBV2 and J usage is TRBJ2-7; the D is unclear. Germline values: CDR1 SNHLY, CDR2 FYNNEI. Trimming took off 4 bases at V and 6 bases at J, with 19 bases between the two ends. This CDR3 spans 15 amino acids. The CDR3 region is CASSVEGMAYGEQYF. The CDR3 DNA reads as TGTGCCAGCAGTGTGGAAGGGATGGCATACGGCGAGCAGTACTTC.

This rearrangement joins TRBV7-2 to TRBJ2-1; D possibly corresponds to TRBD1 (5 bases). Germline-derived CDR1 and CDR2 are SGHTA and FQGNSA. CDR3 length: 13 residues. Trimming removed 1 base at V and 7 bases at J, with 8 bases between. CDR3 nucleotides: TGTGCCAGCAGCTTAGGACAGACGAATGAGCAGTTCTTC. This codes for CASSLGQTNEQFF.

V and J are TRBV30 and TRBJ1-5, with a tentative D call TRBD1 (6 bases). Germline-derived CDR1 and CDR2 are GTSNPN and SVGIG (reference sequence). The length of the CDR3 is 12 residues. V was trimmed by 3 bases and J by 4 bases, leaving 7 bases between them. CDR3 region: CAWSQGNQPQHF. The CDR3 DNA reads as TGTGCCTGGAGCCAGGGGAATCAGCCCCAGCATTTT.